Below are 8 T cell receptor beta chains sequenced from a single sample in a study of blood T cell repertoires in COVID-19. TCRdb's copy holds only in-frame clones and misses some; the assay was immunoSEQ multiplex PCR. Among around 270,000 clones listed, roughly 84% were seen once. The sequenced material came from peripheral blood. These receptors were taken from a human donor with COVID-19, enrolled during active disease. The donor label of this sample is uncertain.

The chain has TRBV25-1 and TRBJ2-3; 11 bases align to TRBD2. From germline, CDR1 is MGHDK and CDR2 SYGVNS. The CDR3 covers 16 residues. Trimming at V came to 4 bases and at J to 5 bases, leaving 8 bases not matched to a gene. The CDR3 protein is CASSGDVAGGRDTQYF. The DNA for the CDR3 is TGTGCCAGCAGTGGGGACGTAGCGGGAGGGCGAGATACGCAGTATTTT.

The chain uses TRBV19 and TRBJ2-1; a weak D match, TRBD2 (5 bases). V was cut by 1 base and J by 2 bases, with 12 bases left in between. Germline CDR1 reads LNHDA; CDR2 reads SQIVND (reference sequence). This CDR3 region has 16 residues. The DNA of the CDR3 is TGTGCCAGTAGTATAGTTTCGGGAAACCCCTACAATGAGCAGTTCTTC. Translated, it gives CASSIVSGNPYNEQFF.

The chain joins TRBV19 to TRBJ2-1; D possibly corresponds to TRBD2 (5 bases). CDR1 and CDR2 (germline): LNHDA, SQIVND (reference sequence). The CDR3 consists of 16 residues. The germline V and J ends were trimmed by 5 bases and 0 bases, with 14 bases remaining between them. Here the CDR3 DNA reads TGTGCCAGTAGTCCGACTCGGGGTTTCTCCTACAATGAGCAGTTCTTC. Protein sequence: CASSPTRGFSYNEQFF. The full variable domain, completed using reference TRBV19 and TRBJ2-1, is DGGITQSPKYLFRKEGQNVTLSCEQNLNHDAMYWYRQDPGQGLRLIYYSQIVNDFQKGDIAEGYSVSREKKESFPLTVTSAQKNPTAFYLCASSPTRGFSYNEQFFGPGTRLTVL.

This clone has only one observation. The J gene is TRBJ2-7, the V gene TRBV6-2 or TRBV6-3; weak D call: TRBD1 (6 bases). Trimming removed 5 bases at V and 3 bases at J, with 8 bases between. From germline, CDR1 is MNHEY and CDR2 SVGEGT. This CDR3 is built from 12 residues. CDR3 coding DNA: TGTGCCAGCAGTCCACAGGGCTACGAGCAGTACTTC. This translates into CASSPQGYEQYF.

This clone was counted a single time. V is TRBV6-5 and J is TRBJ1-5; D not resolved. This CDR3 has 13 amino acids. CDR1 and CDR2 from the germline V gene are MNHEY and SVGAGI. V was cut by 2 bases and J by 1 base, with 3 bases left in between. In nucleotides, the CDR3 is TGTGCCAGCAGTTACCGGAGCAATCAGCCCCAGCATTTT. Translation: CASSYRSNQPQHF.

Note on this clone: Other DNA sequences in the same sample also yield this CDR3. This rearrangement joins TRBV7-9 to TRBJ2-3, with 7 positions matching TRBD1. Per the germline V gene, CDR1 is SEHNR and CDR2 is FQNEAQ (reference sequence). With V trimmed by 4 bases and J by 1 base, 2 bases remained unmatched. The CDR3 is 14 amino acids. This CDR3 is CASSSDRGTDTQYF. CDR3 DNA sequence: TGTGCCAGCAGCTCCGACAGGGGCACAGATACGCAGTATTTT.

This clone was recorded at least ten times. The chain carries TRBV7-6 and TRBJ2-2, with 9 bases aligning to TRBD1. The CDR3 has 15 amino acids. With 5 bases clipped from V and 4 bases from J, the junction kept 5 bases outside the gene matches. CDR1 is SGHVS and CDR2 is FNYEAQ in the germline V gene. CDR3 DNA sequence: TGTGCCAGCAGCAGCCACAGGGGGCCCACCGGGGAGCTGTTTTTT. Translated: CASSSHRGPTGELFF.

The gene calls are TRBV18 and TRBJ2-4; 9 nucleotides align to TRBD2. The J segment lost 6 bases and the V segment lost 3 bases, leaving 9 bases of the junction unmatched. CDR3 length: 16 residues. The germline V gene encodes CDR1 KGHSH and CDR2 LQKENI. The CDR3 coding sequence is TGTGCCAGCTCACCTTTCCTAGCGGGATCGGGAAACATTCAGTACTTC. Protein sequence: CASSPFLAGSGNIQYF.